These 12 T cell receptor beta chains share one sample of origin, sequenced in a study of siplizumab effects on memory and regulatory T cells. Assay: immunoSEQ multiplex PCR; the TCRdb copy retains only in-frame clones and omits some. The sample holds 100,000 or so clones, around 92% seen once. Sequencing was carried out using CD4+ T cells sorted from blood. These receptors originate from a human donor in good health.

The gene calls are TRBV6-5 and TRBJ2-7; D not resolved. Germline V gene data show CDR1 as MNHEY and CDR2 as SVGAGI. CDR3 length equals 12 residues. The V end was cut by 7 bases, the J end by 7 bases, with 14 bases between. Here the CDR3 reads CASTNPQDEQYF. CDR3 DNA sequence: TGTGCCAGCACCAACCCCCAGGATGAGCAGTACTTC.

A few counts support this clone. V is TRBV30 and J is TRBJ1-5; D remains unclear. Deletions cut 1 base from V and 4 bases from J, with 5 bases between. Germline V lookup: CDR1 GTSNPN, CDR2 SVGIG (reference sequence). CDR3 length equals 12 residues. The CDR3 protein is CAWSDRNQPQHF. In nucleotides, the CDR3 is TGTGCCTGGAGTGACAGAAATCAGCCCCAGCATTTT.

In this sample, this clone turned up a few times. The V and J genes are TRBV5-1 and TRBJ2-5; D may be TRBD1 (5 bases). V was clipped by 4 bases and J by 0 bases, with 16 bases between them. The CDR3 loop spans 16 amino acids. Germline V gene data show CDR1 as SGHRS and CDR2 as YFSETQ. CDR3 sequence reads: CASSTAGALYQETQYF. The CDR3 bases are TGCGCCAGCAGCACCGCTGGGGCCTTGTACCAAGAGACCCAGTACTTC.

Only a few counts were recorded for this clone. The genes are TRBV7-3 and TRBJ1-1, with D possibly being TRBD1 (5 bases). The V end was cut by 1 base, the J end by 6 bases, with 9 bases between. The CDR3 is 13 amino acids. Germline loops: CDR1 SGHTA, CDR2 FQGTGA. The CDR3 sequence is CASSLRAGSEAFF. DNA for the CDR3: TGTGCCAGCAGCTTAAGGGCAGGGTCTGAAGCTTTCTTT.

The rearrangement uses TRBV7-8 and TRBJ2-7; D is undetermined. Trimming pared 3 bases from V and 5 bases from J, leaving 14 bases between. The CDR3 spans 14 residues. CDR1 and CDR2 from the germline V gene are SGHVS and FQNEAQ. In DNA, the CDR3 is TGTGCCAGCAGCTTTCAGTCGCCTCTCCACGAGCAGTACTTC. It translates to CASSFQSPLHEQYF.

The chain is built from TRBV7-7 and TRBJ2-2; D gene ambiguous. V lost 3 bases and J 0 bases, leaving 11 bases between the germline ends. The CDR3 has 16 amino acids. Germline V gene lookup returns CDR1 SSHAT and CDR2 FNYEAQ (reference sequence). CDR3 nucleotide sequence: TGTGCCAGCAGCTTGCGAGACACTCCGAACACCGGGGAGCTGTTTTTT. It is translated as CASSLRDTPNTGELFF.

The chain uses TRBV19 and TRBJ2-6; TRBD1 matches 9 bases. The V segment lost 11 bases and the J segment 1 base; nucleotides outside the gene matches: 6. Germline CDR1 reads LNHDA; CDR2 reads SQIVND (reference sequence). The CDR3 extends over 15 amino acids. The CDR3 region has the DNA TGTGCCGGCCGGGACAGGGCTTCTGGGGCCAACGTCCTGACTTTC. Protein sequence: CAGRDRASGANVLTF.

This clone has a single count. The genes are TRBV6-6 and TRBJ1-5; D ambiguous. The V end lost 3 bases, the J end lost 2 bases, and 11 bases lay between the germline ends. CDR1 and CDR2 (germline): MNHNY, SVGAGI (reference sequence). This CDR3 spans 15 amino acids. This CDR3 is CASSYELGRNQPQHF. The CDR3 DNA follows: TGTGCCAGCAGTTATGAGTTAGGGCGCAATCAGCCCCAGCATTTT.

The genes are TRBV28 and TRBJ2-2, with 7 bases aligning to TRBD1. Trimming cost V 10 bases and J 5 bases; bases outside gene matches: 13. The germline V gene encodes CDR1 MDHEN and CDR2 SYDVKM. The CDR3 covers 15 residues. For the CDR3, the DNA is TGTGCCACCGATCGGCCAGGGGGATCGACCGGGGAGCTGTTTTTT. Protein product: CATDRPGGSTGELFF.

The rearrangement links TRBV19 to TRBJ1-5, with TRBD1 matching over 10 bases. Germline lookup yields CDR1 LNHDA and CDR2 SQIVND (reference sequence). This CDR3 is built from 16 residues. V lost 2 bases to trimming and J lost 3 bases; unmatched junction nucleotides: 4. This CDR3 reads CASSIRTGGNNQPQHF. CDR3 sequence (DNA): TGTGCCAGTAGTATAAGGACAGGGGGTAACAATCAGCCCCAGCATTTT.

The chain links TRBV7-9 to TRBJ2-1; 8 bases line up with TRBD2. V lost 1 base and J lost 7; bases outside the gene matches: 6. Germline V gene data show CDR1 as SEHNR and CDR2 as FQNEAQ (reference sequence). The CDR3 extends over 15 amino acids. The DNA of the CDR3 is TGTGCCAGCAGCTTAGGGTCGGGGGGGCGGAATGAGCAGTTCTTC. Amino acid sequence: CASSLGSGGRNEQFF.

The chain joins TRBV19 to TRBJ1-2; 7 nucleotides match TRBD1. The CDR3 runs to 12 residues. Germline V gives CDR1 LNHDA, CDR2 SQIVND (reference sequence). The V gene end was trimmed by 5 bases and the J gene end by 8 bases; junction bases not matched to a gene: 5. As DNA, the CDR3 is TGTGCCAGTAGTGAAACAGGGGTAGGCTACACCTTC. Translated: CASSETGVGYTF.